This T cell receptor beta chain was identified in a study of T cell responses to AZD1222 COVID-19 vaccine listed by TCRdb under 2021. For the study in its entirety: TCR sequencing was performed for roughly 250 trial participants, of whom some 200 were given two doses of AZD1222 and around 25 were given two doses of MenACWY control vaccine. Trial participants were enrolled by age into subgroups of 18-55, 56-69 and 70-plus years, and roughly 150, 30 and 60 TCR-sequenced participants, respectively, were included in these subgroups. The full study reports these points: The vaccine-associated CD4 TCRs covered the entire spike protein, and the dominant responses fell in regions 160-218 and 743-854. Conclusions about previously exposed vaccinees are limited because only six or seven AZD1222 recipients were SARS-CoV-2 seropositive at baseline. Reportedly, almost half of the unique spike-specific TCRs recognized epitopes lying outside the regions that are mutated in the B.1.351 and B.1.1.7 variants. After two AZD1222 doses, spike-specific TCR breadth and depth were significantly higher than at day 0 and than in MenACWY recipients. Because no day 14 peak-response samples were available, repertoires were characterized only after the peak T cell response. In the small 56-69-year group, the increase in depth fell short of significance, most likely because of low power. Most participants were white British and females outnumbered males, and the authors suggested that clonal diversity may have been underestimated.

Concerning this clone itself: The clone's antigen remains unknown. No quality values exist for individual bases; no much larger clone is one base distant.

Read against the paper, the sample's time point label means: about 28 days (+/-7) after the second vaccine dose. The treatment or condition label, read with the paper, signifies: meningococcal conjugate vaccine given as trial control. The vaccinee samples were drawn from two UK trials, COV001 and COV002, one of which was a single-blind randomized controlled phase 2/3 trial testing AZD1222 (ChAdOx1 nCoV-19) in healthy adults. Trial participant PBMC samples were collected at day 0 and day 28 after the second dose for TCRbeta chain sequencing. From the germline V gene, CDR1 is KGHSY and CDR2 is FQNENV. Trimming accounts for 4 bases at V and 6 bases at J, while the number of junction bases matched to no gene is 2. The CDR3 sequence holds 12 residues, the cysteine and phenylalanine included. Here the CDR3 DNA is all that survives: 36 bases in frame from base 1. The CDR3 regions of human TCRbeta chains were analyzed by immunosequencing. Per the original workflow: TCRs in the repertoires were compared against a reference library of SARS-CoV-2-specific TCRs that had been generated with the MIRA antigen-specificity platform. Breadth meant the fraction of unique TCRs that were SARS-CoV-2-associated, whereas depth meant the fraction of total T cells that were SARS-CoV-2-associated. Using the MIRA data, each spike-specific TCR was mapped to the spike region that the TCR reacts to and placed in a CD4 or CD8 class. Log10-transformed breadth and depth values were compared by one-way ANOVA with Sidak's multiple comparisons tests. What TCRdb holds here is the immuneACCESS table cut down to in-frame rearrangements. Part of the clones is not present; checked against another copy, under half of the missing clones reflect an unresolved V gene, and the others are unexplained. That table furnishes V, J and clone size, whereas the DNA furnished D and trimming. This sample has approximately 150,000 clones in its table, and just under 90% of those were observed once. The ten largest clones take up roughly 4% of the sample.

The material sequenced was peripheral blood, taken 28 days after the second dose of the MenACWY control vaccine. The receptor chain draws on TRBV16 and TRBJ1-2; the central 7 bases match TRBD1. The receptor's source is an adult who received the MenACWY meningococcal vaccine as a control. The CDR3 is CASSRDRDGYTF. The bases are TGTGCCAGCAGCCGCGACAGGGATGGCTACACCTTC. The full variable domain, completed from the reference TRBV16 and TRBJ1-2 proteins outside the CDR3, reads GEEVAQTPKHLVRGEGQKAKLYCAPIKGHSYVFWYQQVLKNEFKFLISFQNENVFDETGMPKERFSAKCLPNSPCSLEIQATKLEDSAVYFCASSRDRDGYTFGSGTRLTVV.